These 25 T cell receptor beta chains came from one sample sequenced in a study of blood T cell repertoires in COVID-19. Method: immunoSEQ multiplex PCR; TCRdb's copy keeps in-frame clones and lacks some. The table has about 300,000 clones, 65% to 85% seen once; the top ten hold more than 1.4%. Sample: peripheral blood. The receptors stem from a human donor with COVID-19, enrolled during active disease. The donor label of this sample is uncertain.

The chain links TRBV25-1 to TRBJ2-1, with D perhaps TRBD2 (6 bases). The germline V and J ends were trimmed by 1 base and 7 bases, with 17 bases remaining between them. The CDR3 contains 16 residues. The germline gives CDR1 MGHDK, CDR2 SYGVNS. The chain's CDR3 is CASSEFGSGKGNEQFF. The CDR3 nucleotides are TGTGCCAGCAGTGAATTCGGTAGCGGAAAAGGGAATGAGCAGTTCTTC. The full variable domain, with the rest looked up from reference TRBV25-1 and TRBJ2-1, is EADIYQTPRYLVIGTGKKITLECSQTMGHDKMYWYQQDPGMELHLIHYSYGVNSTEKGDLSSESTVSRIRTEHFPLTLESARPSHTSQYLCASSEFGSGKGNEQFFGPGTRLTVL.

CDR3 in amino acids: CASSLGPSVAREGAEAFF. The CDR3 DNA sequence: TGTGCCAGCAGCTTAGGGCCCTCAGTCGCCAGGGAGGGAGCTGAAGCTTTCTTT. This sequence joins TRBV7-8 and TRBJ1-1, with D possibly matching TRBD1 (5 bases). Germline V gene data show CDR1 as SGHVS and CDR2 as FQNEAQ. The V and J ends lost 1 base and 6 bases respectively, with 24 bases between them. The length of the CDR3 is 18 residues.

The chain links TRBV2 to TRBJ2-3, with 7 bases aligning to TRBD2. There are 15 residues in the CDR3. Germline V gene lookup returns CDR1 SNHLY and CDR2 FYNNEI. Trimming removed 7 bases from V and 0 bases from J; junction bases left unmatched: 7. As DNA, the CDR3 is TGTGCCAGCACCGAGCGGGGCCCGAGCACAGATACGCAGTATTTT. This codes for CASTERGPSTDTQYF.

CDR3 DNA sequence: TGTGCCATCAGTGAGGTGGTAGCGCCAAACACCGGGGAGCTGTTTTTT. Translation: CAISEVVAPNTGELFF. The chain combines TRBV10-3 with TRBJ2-2, with D possibly matching TRBD2 (5 bases). This CDR3 spans 16 amino acids. Per the germline V gene, CDR1 is ENHRY and CDR2 is SYGVKD. Trimming left V 2 bases short and J 2 bases short, with 12 bases between.

This clone was seen once. This chain's CDR3 is CASSQVPDYHNEQFF. CDR3 nucleotides: TGTGCCAGCAGCCAAGTCCCCGACTACCACAATGAGCAGTTCTTC. This sequence joins TRBV3-1 (or the pseudogene TRBV3-2) and TRBJ2-1, with D perhaps matching TRBD2 (5 bases). The CDR3 extends over 15 amino acids. With 1 base removed from V and 5 bases from J, the gap between germline ends came to 12 bases. CDR1 LGHDT and CDR2 YNNKEL come from the germline V gene (reference sequence).

The V call is TRBV5-1, the J call TRBJ2-3; the D is unclear. Germline CDR1 reads SGHRS; CDR2 reads YFSETQ. The V gene lost 0 bases and the J gene lost 2 bases, with 7 bases spanning the gap. This CDR3 is built from 14 residues. The CDR3, as DNA: TGCGCCAGCAGCTTGGGACTTGACACAGATACGCAGTATTTT. This encodes CASSLGLDTDTQYF.

The chain recombines TRBV11-1 with TRBJ2-7, with D maybe TRBD1 (5 bases). Germline values: CDR1 SGHAT, CDR2 FQDESV (reference sequence). Trimming removed 1 base at V and 7 bases at J, with 17 bases between. This CDR3 has 15 amino acids. In nucleotides, the CDR3 is TGTGCCAGCAGCTTAGATAGGGGTCCGTCGAGGGAGCAGTACTTC. This gives the protein CASSLDRGPSREQYF. Using reference TRBV11-1 and TRBJ2-7 for the parts outside the CDR3, the full variable domain is EAEVAQSPRYKITEKSQAVAFWCDPISGHATLYWYRQILGQGPELLVQFQDESVVDDSQLPKDRFSAERLKGVDSTLKIQPAELGDSAMYLCASSLDRGPSREQYFGPGTRLTVT.

The gene calls are TRBV7-6 and TRBJ2-1; perhaps TRBD1 as D (6 bases). CDR3 length: 14 residues. CDR1 and CDR2 (germline): SGHVS, FNYEAQ. V lost 1 base, J lost 8 bases, and 12 bases lay in between. This CDR3 reads CASSLDRASDEQFF. CDR3 sequence (DNA): TGTGCCAGCAGCTTAGACAGGGCGAGTGATGAGCAGTTCTTC. Full variable domain (missing parts from reference TRBV7-6 and TRBJ2-1): GAGVSQSPRYKVTKRGQDVALRCDPISGHVSLYWYRQALGQGPEFLTYFNYEAQQDKSGLPNDRFSAERPEGSISTLTIQRTEQRDSAMYRCASSLDRASDEQFFGPGTRLTVL.

The CDR3 spells CASSPRAGDVTGELFF. The CDR3 region has the DNA TGTGCCAGCAGCCCCCGGGCAGGGGACGTCACCGGGGAGCTGTTTTTT. This chain links TRBV5-5 with TRBJ2-2; the D gene is possibly TRBD1 (6 bases). V lost 4 bases and J lost 4, with 17 bases in between. The length of the CDR3 is 16 residues. Germline V gene sequence: CDR1 SGHKS, CDR2 YYEKEE (reference sequence).

The genes are TRBV27 and TRBJ1-2; D is perhaps TRBD1 (5 bases). V was shortened by 5 bases and J by 3 bases, with 25 bases between the two germline ends. Per the germline V gene, CDR1 is MNHEY and CDR2 is SMNVEV (reference sequence). CDR3 length equals 18 residues. The CDR3 nucleotides are TGTGCCAGCAGTCCCCTAGATGCCGCCAGGGTTAGGGACTATGGCTACACCTTC. It is translated as CASSPLDAARVRDYGYTF.

This chain uses TRBV28 with TRBJ1-4, with TRBD1 identical over 12 bases. The CDR3 consists of 16 residues. CDR1 MDHEN and CDR2 SYDVKM come from the germline V gene. Trimming took 5 bases from V and 5 from J; bases not matched to a gene: 6. This CDR3 is CASSQGQGAINEKLFF. CDR3 nucleotide sequence: TGTGCCAGCAGTCAGGGACAGGGGGCAATAAATGAAAAACTGTTTTTT.

The chain combines TRBV12-5 with TRBJ2-2, with 12 bases aligning to TRBD2. V gave up 7 bases and J gave up 0 bases; unmatched junction bases: 3. Germline-derived CDR1 and CDR2 are LGHNT and FRNRAP. CDR3 size: 16 residues. CDR3 sequence: CASARTSGTNTGELFF. In DNA form, the CDR3 reads TGTGCTAGTGCCCGGACTAGCGGGACGAACACCGGGGAGCTGTTTTTT.

The chain joins TRBV19 to TRBJ1-2, with 8 bases identical to TRBD1. From germline, CDR1 is LNHDA and CDR2 SQIVND (reference sequence). V lost 3 bases and J lost 6; bases outside the gene matches: 9. The CDR3 loop spans 15 amino acids. DNA of the CDR3: TGTGCCAGTAGTATTAGCTCGGACAGGGTGAATGGCTACACCTTC. This encodes CASSISSDRVNGYTF. Full variable domain (missing parts from reference TRBV19 and TRBJ1-2): DGGITQSPKYLFRKEGQNVTLSCEQNLNHDAMYWYRQDPGQGLRLIYYSQIVNDFQKGDIAEGYSVSREKKESFPLTVTSAQKNPTAFYLCASSISSDRVNGYTFGSGTRLTVV.

The chain joins TRBV2 to TRBJ2-3; 10 nucleotides align to TRBD2. CDR3 length: 16 amino acids. Trimming took 7 bases from V and 0 from J; bases not matched to a gene: 7. Germline-derived CDR1 and CDR2 are SNHLY and FYNNEI. CDR3 sequence: CASTSTGLASTDTQYF. The CDR3 nucleotides are TGTGCCAGCACCTCTACGGGACTAGCGAGCACAGATACGCAGTATTTT.

The rearrangement uses TRBV28 and TRBJ2-2; TRBD1 is a possible D gene (6 bases). Looked up from germline, CDR1 is MDHEN and CDR2 is SYDVKM. V lost 3 bases, J lost 12 bases, and 20 bases lay in between. CDR3 length equals 15 residues. CDR3 protein: CASSLRHRVPGQLFF. Here the CDR3 DNA reads TGTGCCAGCAGTTTGCGTCACAGGGTCCCGGGCCAGCTGTTTTTT.

This chain connects TRBV6-5 to TRBJ2-7, with 7 bases identical to TRBD2. Looked up from germline, CDR1 is MNHEY and CDR2 is SVGAGI. The CDR3 runs to 15 residues. The trim removed 5 bases at V and 2 bases at J, leaving 9 bases unmatched. CDR3 amino acids: CASSLWTRQTYEQYF. In nucleotides, the CDR3 is TGTGCCAGCAGTCTATGGACTAGGCAGACCTACGAGCAGTACTTC.

The chain uses TRBV27 and TRBJ2-7; 9 bases fit TRBD2. Germline V gene sequence: CDR1 MNHEY, CDR2 SMNVEV (reference sequence). Trimming at V came to 3 bases and at J to 6 bases, leaving 18 bases not matched to a gene. The CDR3 is 18 amino acids. The chain's CDR3 is CASSFGSGSSSPLGEQYF. In nucleotides, the CDR3 is TGTGCCAGCAGTTTCGGTAGCGGGAGTAGCTCGCCCTTGGGCGAGCAGTACTTC.

The sample holds a few counts of this clone. The chain employs TRBV19 and TRBJ1-2, with D possibly TRBD1 on 6 matching bases. Germline lookup yields CDR1 LNHDA and CDR2 SQIVND (reference sequence). This CDR3 contains 15 residues. Trimming removed 1 base at V and 7 bases at J, with 16 bases between. CDR3 coding DNA: TGTGCCAGTAGTATAGGACAGGCATCCGGGGCTGGCTACACCTTC. Translated: CASSIGQASGAGYTF.

The chain carries TRBV19 and TRBJ2-1; D possibly corresponds to TRBD2 (6 bases). From germline, CDR1 is LNHDA and CDR2 SQIVND (reference sequence). The CDR3 consists of 11 residues. The CDR3 region is CRAGWGNEQFF. CDR3 coding DNA: TGTAGGGCGGGATGGGGCAATGAGCAGTTCTTC.

The chain links TRBV3-1 (or the pseudogene TRBV3-2) to TRBJ2-2; D not certain. In germline, CDR1 is LGHDT, CDR2 YNNKEL (reference sequence). CDR3 size: 15 residues. V lost 1 base, J lost 7 bases, and 13 bases lay in between. CDR3 amino acids: CASSQGGQLSGELFF. As DNA, the CDR3 is TGTGCCAGCAGCCAAGGAGGTCAGCTAAGCGGGGAGCTGTTTTTT.

The V gene is TRBV6-1, the J gene TRBJ1-6; 9 bases fit TRBD1. V lost 2 bases and J lost 9; bases outside the gene matches: 8. The CDR3 extends over 16 amino acids. The germline V gene has CDR1 MNHNS and CDR2 SASEGT. CDR3: CASSEIGTGKSSPLHF. The CDR3 DNA follows: TGTGCCAGCAGTGAAATTGGGACAGGGAAGAGTTCACCCCTCCACTTT.

This clone was seen more than once but under ten times. The chain uses TRBV19 and TRBJ2-7; perhaps TRBD1 as D (6 bases). Between the trimmed V and J ends, which lost 3 bases and 0 bases, there was a span of 15 bases. Germline-derived CDR1 and CDR2 are LNHDA and SQIVND (reference sequence). The CDR3 has 16 residues. The CDR3 region has the DNA TGTGCCAGTAGTATGGGGTCTGGACAGAGCTCCTACGAGCAGTACTTC. Translating it yields CASSMGSGQSSYEQYF.

J is TRBJ2-1 and V is TRBV7-2, with a weak D call TRBD1 (5 bases). The CDR3 runs 14 residues. The germline V gene has CDR1 SGHTA and CDR2 FQGNSA. Trimming removed 6 bases at V and 5 bases at J, with 14 bases between. The CDR3 DNA reads TGTGCCAGCAGATCAGGGCTTCAAAACAATGAGCAGTTCTTC. Residues: CASRSGLQNNEQFF.

The V and J genes are TRBV2 and TRBJ2-7; D may be TRBD1 (5 bases). The V end was cut by 3 bases, the J end by 4 bases, with 10 bases between. The germline V gene has CDR1 SNHLY and CDR2 FYNNEI. CDR3 length: 13 amino acids. The DNA for the CDR3 is TGTGCCAGCAGTGAGGCAGGGCGGTACGAGCAGTACTTC. It codes for CASSEAGRYEQYF.

This chain joins TRBV5-5 and TRBJ1-1, with D possibly being TRBD1 (6 bases). There are 16 residues in the CDR3. Germline V gene data show CDR1 as SGHKS and CDR2 as YYEKEE (reference sequence). The V and J ends lost 4 bases and 0 bases respectively, with 16 bases between them. DNA of the CDR3: TGTGCCAGCAGCCCGAGAGGGGGGGGTTTGAACACTGAAGCTTTCTTT. Translating it yields CASSPRGGGLNTEAFF.